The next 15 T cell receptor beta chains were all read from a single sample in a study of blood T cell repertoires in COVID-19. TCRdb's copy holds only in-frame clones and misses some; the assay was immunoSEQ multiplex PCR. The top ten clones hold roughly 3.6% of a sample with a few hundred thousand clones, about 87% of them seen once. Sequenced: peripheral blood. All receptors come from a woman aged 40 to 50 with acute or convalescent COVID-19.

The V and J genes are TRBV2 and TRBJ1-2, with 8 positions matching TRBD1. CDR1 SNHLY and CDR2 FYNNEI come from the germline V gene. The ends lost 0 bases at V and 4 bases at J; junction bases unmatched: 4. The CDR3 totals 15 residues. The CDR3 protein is CASSEAATGGYGYTF. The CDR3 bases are TGTGCCAGCAGTGAAGCGGCCACAGGGGGCTATGGCTACACCTTC.

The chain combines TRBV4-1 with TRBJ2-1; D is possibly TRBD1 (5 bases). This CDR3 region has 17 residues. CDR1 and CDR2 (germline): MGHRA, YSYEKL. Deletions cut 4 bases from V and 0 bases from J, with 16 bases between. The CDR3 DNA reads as TGCGCCAGCAGCCCACTGGCAGGGATCGTCTCCTACAATGAGCAGTTCTTC. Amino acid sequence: CASSPLAGIVSYNEQFF.

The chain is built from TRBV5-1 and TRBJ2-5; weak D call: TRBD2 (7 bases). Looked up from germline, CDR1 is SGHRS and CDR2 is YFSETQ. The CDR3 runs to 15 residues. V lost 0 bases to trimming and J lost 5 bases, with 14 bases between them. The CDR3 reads CASSLEGRGFETQYF. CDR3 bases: TGCGCCAGCAGCTTGGAGGGGAGGGGGTTCGAGACCCAGTACTTC.

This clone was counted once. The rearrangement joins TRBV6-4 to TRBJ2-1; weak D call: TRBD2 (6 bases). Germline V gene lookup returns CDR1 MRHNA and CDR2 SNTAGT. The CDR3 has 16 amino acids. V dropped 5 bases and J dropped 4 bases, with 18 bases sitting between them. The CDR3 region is CASSPRIVAAYNEQFF. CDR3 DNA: TGTGCCAGCAGTCCCAGGATAGTAGCGGCGTACAATGAGCAGTTCTTC.

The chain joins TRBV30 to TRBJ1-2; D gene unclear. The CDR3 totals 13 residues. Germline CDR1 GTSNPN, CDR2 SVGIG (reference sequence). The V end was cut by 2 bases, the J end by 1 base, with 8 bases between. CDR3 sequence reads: CAWSLTVNYGYTF. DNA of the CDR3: TGTGCCTGGAGTCTCACAGTTAACTATGGCTACACCTTC.

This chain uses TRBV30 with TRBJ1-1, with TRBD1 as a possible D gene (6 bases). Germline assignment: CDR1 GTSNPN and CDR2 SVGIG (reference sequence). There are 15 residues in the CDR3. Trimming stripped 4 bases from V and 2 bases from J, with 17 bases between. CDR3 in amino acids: CAWKKGAGANTEAFF. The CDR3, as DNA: TGTGCCTGGAAAAAAGGAGCAGGGGCCAACACTGAAGCTTTCTTT.

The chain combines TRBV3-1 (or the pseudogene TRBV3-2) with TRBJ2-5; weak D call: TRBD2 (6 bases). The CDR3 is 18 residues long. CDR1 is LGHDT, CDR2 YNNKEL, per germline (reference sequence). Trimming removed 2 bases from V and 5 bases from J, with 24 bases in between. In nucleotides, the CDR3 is TGTGCCAGCAGCCAAAGGGCCAGGGACTCTCAAGAAAGGGAGACCCAGTACTTC. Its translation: CASSQRARDSQERETQYF.

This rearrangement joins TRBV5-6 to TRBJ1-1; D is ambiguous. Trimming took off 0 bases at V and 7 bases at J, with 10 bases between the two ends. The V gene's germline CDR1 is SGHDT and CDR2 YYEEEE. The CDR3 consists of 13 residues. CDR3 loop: CASSLAGVDEAFF. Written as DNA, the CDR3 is TGTGCCAGCAGCTTGGCGGGAGTTGATGAAGCTTTCTTT.

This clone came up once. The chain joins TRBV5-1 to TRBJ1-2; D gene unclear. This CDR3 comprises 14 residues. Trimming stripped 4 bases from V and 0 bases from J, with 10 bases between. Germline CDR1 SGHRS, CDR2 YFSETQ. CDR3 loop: CASSRPTTNYGYTF. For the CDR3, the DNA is TGCGCCAGCAGCCGGCCCACTACTAACTATGGCTACACCTTC.

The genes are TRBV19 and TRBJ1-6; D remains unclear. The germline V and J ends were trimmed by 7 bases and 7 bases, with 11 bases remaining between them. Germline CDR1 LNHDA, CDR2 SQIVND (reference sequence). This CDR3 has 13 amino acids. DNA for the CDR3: TGTGCCAGTATGAGACTCCCCAATTCACCCCTCCACTTT. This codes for CASMRLPNSPLHF.

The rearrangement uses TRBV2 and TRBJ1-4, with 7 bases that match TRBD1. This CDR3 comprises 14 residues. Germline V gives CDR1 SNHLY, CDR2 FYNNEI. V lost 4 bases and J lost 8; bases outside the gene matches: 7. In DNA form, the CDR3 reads TGTGCCAGCAGTGCCGGGACAGTTGAGGAAAAACTGTTTTTT. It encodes CASSAGTVEEKLFF. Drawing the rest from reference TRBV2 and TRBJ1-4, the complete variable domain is EPEVTQTPSHQVTQMGQEVILRCVPISNHLYFYWYRQILGQKVEFLVSFYNNEISEKSEIFDDQFSVERPDGSNFTLKIRSTKLEDSAMYFCASSAGTVEEKLFFGSGTQLSVL.

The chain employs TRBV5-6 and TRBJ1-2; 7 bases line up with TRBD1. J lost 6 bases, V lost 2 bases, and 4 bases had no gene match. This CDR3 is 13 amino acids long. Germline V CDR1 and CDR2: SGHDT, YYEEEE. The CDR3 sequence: CASSLDRANGYTF. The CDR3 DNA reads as TGTGCCAGCAGCTTAGACAGGGCGAATGGCTACACCTTC.

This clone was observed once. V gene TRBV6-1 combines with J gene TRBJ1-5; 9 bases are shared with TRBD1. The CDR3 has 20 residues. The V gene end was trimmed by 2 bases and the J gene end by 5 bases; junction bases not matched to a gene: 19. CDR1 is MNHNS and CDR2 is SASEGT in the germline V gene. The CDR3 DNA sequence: TGTGCCAGCAGTGAATTTCATTGGAGGGGTATGGGACAGGGTGATCAGCCCCAGCATTTT. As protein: CASSEFHWRGMGQGDQPQHF.

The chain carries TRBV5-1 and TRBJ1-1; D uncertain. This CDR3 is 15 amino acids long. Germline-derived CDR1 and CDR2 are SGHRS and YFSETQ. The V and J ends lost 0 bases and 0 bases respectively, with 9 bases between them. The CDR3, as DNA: TGCGCCAGCAGCTTGGGGGTACAGATGAACACTGAAGCTTTCTTT. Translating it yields CASSLGVQMNTEAFF.

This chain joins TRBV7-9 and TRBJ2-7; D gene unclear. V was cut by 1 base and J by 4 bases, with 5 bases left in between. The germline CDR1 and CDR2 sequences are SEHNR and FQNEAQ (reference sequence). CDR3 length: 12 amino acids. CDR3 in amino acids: CASSLDNYEQYV. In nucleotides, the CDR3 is TGTGCCAGCAGCTTAGACAATTACGAGCAGTACGTC.